This T cell receptor beta chain was recorded in a study of response to subunit inactivated influenza vaccine. TCRdb used MiXCR to reprocess the RT-PCR reads, holding one entry per CDR3 protein. The repertoire includes under 950,000 distinct CDR3 sequences, less than 25% of them detected once, and roughly 10% sits in the top ten. This clonotype was recorded many times. Its antigen remains unidentified. Findings of the study overall: Authors suggested each seasonal influenza vaccination recruits few new T cells.

This CDR3 spans 13 amino acids. The germline V gene encodes CDR1 DFQATT and CDR2 SNEGSKA (reference sequence). The chain carries TRBV20-1 and TRBJ1-1; possible D gene TRBD1, 6 bases. The sample here was PBMCs from blood, taken more than 4 days after vaccination. The receptor's source is a man aged 45-65 years who received an inactivated influenza vaccine. Here the CDR3 reads CRGSGQMNTEAFF. CDR3 nucleotides: TGCAGAGGGTCGGGACAAATGAACACTGAAGCTTTCTTT.